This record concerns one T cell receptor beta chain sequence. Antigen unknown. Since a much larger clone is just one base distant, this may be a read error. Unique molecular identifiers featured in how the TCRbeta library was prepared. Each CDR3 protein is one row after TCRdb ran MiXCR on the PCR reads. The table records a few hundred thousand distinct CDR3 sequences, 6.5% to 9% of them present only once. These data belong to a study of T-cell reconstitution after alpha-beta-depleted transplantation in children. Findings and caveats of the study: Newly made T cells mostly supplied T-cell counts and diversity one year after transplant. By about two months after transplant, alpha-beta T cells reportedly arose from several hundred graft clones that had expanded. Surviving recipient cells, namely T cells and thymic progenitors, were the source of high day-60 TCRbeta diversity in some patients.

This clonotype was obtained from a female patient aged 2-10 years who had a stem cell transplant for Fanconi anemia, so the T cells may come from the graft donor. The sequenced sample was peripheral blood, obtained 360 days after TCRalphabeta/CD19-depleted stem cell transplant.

CDR3: CSAIGGWEMSTEAFF. The CDR3 nucleotides read TGCAGTGCCATTGGGGGGTGGGAGATGAGCACTGAAGCTTTCTTT. The chain is built from TRBV20-1 and TRBJ1-1; the D gene is possibly TRBD1 (5 bases). The CDR3 spans 15 residues. Trimming cost V 6 bases and J 4 bases, with 21 bases left between them. Germline V gene lookup returns CDR1 DFQATT and CDR2 SNEGSKA (reference sequence).